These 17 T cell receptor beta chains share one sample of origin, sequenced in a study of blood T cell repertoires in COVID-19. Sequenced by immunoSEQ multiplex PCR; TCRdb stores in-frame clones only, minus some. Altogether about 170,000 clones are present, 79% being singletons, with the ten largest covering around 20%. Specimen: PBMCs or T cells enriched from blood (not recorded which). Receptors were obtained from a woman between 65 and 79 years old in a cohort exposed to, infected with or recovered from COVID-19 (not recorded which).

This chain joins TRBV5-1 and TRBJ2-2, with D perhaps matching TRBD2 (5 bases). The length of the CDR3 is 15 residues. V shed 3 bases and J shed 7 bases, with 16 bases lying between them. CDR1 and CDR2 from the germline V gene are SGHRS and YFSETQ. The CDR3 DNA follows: TGCGCCAGCAGCTATCGGACTGTCAGAGGCGGGGAGCTGTTTTTT. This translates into CASSYRTVRGGELFF.

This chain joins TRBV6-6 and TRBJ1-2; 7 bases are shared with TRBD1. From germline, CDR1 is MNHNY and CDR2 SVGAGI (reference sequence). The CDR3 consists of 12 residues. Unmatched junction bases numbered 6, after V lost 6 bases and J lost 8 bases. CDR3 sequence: CASSLQGWGYTF. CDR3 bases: TGTGCCAGCAGCTTACAGGGGTGGGGCTACACCTTC.

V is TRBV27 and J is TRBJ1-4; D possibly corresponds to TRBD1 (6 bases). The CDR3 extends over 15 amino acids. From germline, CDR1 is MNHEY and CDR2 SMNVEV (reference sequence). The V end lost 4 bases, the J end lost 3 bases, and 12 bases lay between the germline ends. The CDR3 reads CASSWQGWANEKLFF. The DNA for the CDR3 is TGTGCCAGCAGTTGGCAGGGGTGGGCTAATGAAAAACTGTTTTTT.

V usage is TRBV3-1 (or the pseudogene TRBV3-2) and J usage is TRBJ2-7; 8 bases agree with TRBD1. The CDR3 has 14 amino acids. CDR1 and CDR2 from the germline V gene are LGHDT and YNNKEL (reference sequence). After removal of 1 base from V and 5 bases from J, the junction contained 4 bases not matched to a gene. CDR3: CASSQAQGAHEQYF. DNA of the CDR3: TGTGCCAGCAGCCAAGCGCAGGGGGCACACGAGCAGTACTTC.

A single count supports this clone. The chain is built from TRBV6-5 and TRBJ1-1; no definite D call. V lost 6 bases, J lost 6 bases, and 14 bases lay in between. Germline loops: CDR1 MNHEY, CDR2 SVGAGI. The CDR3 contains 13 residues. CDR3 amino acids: CASSALVFSEAFF. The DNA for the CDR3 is TGTGCCAGCAGCGCCCTAGTATTCTCTGAAGCTTTCTTT.

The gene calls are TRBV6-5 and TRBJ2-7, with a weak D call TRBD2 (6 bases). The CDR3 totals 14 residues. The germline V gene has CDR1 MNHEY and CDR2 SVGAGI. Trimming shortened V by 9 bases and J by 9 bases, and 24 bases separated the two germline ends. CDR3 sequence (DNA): TGTGCCAGTTCTCCGGAAGCGGGCAGTCAGGGGCAGTACTTC. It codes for CASSPEAGSQGQYF.

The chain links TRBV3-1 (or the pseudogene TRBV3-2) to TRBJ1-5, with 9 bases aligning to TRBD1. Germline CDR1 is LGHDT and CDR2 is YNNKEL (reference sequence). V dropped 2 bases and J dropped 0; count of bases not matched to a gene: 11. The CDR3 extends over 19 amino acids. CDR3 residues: CASSQTSDRGWDSNQPQHF. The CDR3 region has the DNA TGTGCCAGCAGCCAAACTTCGGACAGGGGATGGGATAGCAATCAGCCCCAGCATTTT.

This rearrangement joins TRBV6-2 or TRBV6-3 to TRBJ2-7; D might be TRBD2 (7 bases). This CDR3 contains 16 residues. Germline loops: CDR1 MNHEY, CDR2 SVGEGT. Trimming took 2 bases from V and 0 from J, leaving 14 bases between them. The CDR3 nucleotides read TGTGCCAGCAGTTACGGGGGGGGCCTGAGCTCCTACGAGCAGTACTTC. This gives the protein CASSYGGGLSSYEQYF.

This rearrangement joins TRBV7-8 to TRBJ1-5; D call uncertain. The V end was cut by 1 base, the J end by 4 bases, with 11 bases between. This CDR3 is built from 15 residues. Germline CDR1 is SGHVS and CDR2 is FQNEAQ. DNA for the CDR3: TGTGCCAGCAGCTTAGTCGGACGGAGGAATCAGCCCCAGCATTTT. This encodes CASSLVGRRNQPQHF. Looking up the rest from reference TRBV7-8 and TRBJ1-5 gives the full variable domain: GAGVSQSPRYKVAKRGQDVALRCDPISGHVSLFWYQQALGQGPEFLTYFQNEAQLDKSGLPSDRFFAERPEGSVSTLKIQRTQQEDSAVYLCASSLVGRRNQPQHFGDGTRLSIL.

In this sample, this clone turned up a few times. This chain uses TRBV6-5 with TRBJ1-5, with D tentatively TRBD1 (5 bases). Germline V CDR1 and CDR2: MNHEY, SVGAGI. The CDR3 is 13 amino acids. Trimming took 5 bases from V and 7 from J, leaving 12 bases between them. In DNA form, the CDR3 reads TGTGCCAGCAGTACTCAGGGTGCCCAGCCCCAGCATTTT. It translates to CASSTQGAQPQHF.

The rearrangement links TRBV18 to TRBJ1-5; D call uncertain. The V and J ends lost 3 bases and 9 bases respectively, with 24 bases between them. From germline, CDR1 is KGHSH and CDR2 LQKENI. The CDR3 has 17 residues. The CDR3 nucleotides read TGTGCCAGCTCACCCGTCCCTAGGAGACTAATTGGGTGGCCCCAGCATTTT. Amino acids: CASSPVPRRLIGWPQHF.

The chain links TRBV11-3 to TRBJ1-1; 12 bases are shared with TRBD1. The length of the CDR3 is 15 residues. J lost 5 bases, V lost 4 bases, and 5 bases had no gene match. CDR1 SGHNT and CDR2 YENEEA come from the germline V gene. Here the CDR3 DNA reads TGTGCCAGCAGCTCGGGACAGGGGGCGCGTACTGAAGCTTTCTTT. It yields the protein CASSSGQGARTEAFF.

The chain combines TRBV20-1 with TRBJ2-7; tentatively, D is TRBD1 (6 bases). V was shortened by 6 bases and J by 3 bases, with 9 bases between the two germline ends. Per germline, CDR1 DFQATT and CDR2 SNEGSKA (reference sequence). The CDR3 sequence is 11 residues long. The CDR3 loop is CSATTGYEQYF. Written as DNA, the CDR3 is TGCAGTGCCACGACAGGCTACGAGCAGTACTTC.

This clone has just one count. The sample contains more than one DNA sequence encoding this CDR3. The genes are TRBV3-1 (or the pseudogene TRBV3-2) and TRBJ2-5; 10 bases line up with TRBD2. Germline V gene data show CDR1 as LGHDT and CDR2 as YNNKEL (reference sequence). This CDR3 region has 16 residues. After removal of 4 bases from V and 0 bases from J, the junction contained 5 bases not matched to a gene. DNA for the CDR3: TGTGCCAGCAGCCCCCGGACTAGCGGAAACCAAGAGACCCAGTACTTC. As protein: CASSPRTSGNQETQYF.

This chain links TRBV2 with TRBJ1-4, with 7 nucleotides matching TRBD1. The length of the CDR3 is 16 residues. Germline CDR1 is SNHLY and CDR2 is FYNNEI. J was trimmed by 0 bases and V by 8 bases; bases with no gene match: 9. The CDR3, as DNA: TGTGCCAGCGAAAGCGTCACAGGGGCAACTAATGAAAAACTGTTTTTT. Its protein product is CASESVTGATNEKLFF. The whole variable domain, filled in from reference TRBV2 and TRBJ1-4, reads EPEVTQTPSHQVTQMGQEVILRCVPISNHLYFYWYRQILGQKVEFLVSFYNNEISEKSEIFDDQFSVERPDGSNFTLKIRSTKLEDSAMYFCASESVTGATNEKLFFGSGTQLSVL.

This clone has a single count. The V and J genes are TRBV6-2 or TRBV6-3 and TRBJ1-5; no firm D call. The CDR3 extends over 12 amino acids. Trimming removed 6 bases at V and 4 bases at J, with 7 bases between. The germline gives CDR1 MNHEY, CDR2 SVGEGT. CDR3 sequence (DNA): TGTGCCAGCAGCCTGAGAAATCAGCCCCAGCATTTT. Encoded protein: CASSLRNQPQHF.

The CDR3: CAWSVGGGGNQPQHF. The CDR3 coding sequence is TGTGCCTGGAGTGTTGGCGGAGGGGGCAATCAGCCCCAGCATTTT. This chain connects TRBV30 to TRBJ1-5; possibly TRBD1 for D (5 bases). This CDR3 is built from 15 residues. Germline lookup yields CDR1 GTSNPN and CDR2 SVGIG (reference sequence). V dropped 0 bases and J dropped 2 bases, with 11 bases sitting between them.